This entry is about one T cell receptor (beta chain). What this receptor recognizes is not known. Base-call qualities are not available, and no considerably larger clone is one nucleotide away. The entry originates in a study of CD8 T cells in ankylosing spondylitis (dated by TCRdb to about 2017). Regarding the research as a whole: The study profiled T cell receptor beta repertoires in healthy donors and ankylosing spondylitis patients to find disease-linked TCR variants. The whole study cohort included 90 to 120 healthy donors and around 25 ankylosing spondylitis patients. Peripheral blood was sampled, and synovial fluid was also collected from ankylosing spondylitis patients. Overall study results and their limits: Some TCR beta motif variants had previously been reported in synovial fluid and blood of reactive arthritis patients, which suggested common disease-initiation mechanisms. According to the report, matched synovial fluid samples from ankylosing spondylitis patients were significantly enriched for the disease-linked clones. A TCR beta motif of about 8 highly homologous amino acid variants appeared characteristic of blood from ankylosing spondylitis patients. A CD8+ phenotype was shown by the disease-linked clones, which were found at relatively low frequencies in peripheral blood.

CDR1 KGHSH and CDR2 LQKENI are derived from the germline V gene. The V end loses 2 bases and the J end loses 4 bases, and a stretch of 14 bases separates them. The CDR3 runs 15 residues from the cysteine to the phenylalanine. The entry retains the CDR3 DNA only, 45 bases that are in frame from base 1. Synovial fluid samples were matched to blood samples from the same ankylosing spondylitis patients. Instrument on record: Illumina HiSeq 2500. Quantitative 5'-RACE with molecular barcodes was the method used to prepare the TCR beta libraries. In the paper's pipeline: To identify disease-linked TCR variants, a new computational method was used, one built on a probabilistic model of VDJ rearrangement. TCRdb's own reprocessing of the public reads used fastp at Q25 and MiXCR and kept productive beta chains. Duplicate CDR3 protein sequences are folded into a single record with the most common DNA and genes. TCRdb assigned the V and J calls; the authors' analysis was not used. Here the sample has under 130,000 distinct CDR3 sequences; about 25% occur a single time. Of the sample, roughly 12% is held by the ten largest clones.

The rearrangement joined TRBV18 to TRBJ1-2; possibly the D gene is TRBD1, per 5 matching bases. The clonotype comes from a male donor with ankylosing spondylitis. Sequencing used synovial fluid, either unsorted or a sorted T cell fraction (not recorded which). The nucleotides are TGTGCCAGCTCACCAGGGGCAGGGACCACCTATGGCTACACCTTC. It translates to CASSPGAGTTYGYTF.